The clone carrying this TCR beta chain appeared many times. The antigen is not known. This sample is part of a study of Graves' ophthalmopathy and Graves' hyperthyroidism. Germline loops: CDR1 DFQATT, CDR2 SNEGSKA (reference sequence). Trimming left V 2 bases short and J 0 bases short, with 17 bases between. The CDR3 runs to 16 residues. Findings and limits, study-wide: A 13-signature model separated ophthalmopathy from stable hyperthyroidism, reaching approximately 88% sensitivity and under 82% specificity cross-validated.

Hyperthyroidism patients, all newly diagnosed, had under 2 months' duration and ages of 18 to 65. Clinical symptoms, serum thyroxine, TRAb, thyroid ultrasound and orbital computed tomography were relied on for diagnosis. Scientists amplified the TCR beta CDR3 regions from RNA transcripts. First-round RT-PCR used HTBI primers; second-round multiplex PCR followed. Using its own MiXCR run on the multiplex PCR reads, TCRdb lists one record per CDR3 protein. The sample lists 350,000 to 450,000 distinct CDR3 sequences; approximately 21% were seen once. The receptor was derived from a woman in her late teens or twenties with stable Graves' hyperthyroidism. The J gene is TRBJ2-7, the V gene TRBV20-1, with D hard to call. Sequences were obtained from peripheral blood. The CDR3 loop reads CSARLGLLPSSYEQYF. CDR3 in DNA: TGCAGTGCTAGACTTGGGCTCCTACCGAGCTCCTACGAGCAGTACTTC.